The T cell receptor beta chain described here comes from a study of radiotherapy plus CTLA-4 blockade in lung cancer. Overall study: Objective responses were documented in 15% to 20% of patients, with disease control in roughly 30%. General study findings and limits: An expansion of tumor-derived TCR clones occurred in blood after radiotherapy plus ipilimumab.

J lost 5 bases, V lost 5 bases, and 8 bases had no gene match. The CDR3 extends over 14 amino acids. In germline, CDR1 is MNHEY, CDR2 SMNVEV (reference sequence). Those patients who had chemo-refractory metastatic non-small-cell lung cancer were given focal radiation along with CTLA-4 blockade through ipilimumab. Sequencing used immunoSEQ multiplex PCR; TCRdb keeps in-frame clones, though not all of them. Among tens of thousands of clones listed, about 85% were seen once. Points on this clone: What it recognizes is unknown.

Source: peripheral blood, taken from a patient treated with radiotherapy plus ipilimumab. The chain joins TRBV27 to TRBJ1-2; the match to TRBD1 covers 7 bases. This TCR was sampled from a human donor with non-small cell lung cancer who had a complete response to radiotherapy plus ipilimumab. The CDR3 loop reads CASSRERQGYGYTF. The CDR3 DNA reads TGTGCCAGCAGTCGAGAAAGACAGGGATATGGCTACACCTTC.